There are many counts of the clone carrying this T cell receptor (beta chain). TCRdb re-called the PCR reads with MiXCR. The table includes 84,000 or so clones, approximately 9% detected once. The data were obtained in a study of metastatic and nonmetastatic thyroid tumors. Study information: Blood and tumor or nodule tissue repertoires from malignant and benign thyroid patients were compared.

This CDR3 is built from 15 residues. Germline-derived CDR1 and CDR2 are DFQATT and SNEGSKA (reference sequence). V was pared by 5 bases and J by 4 bases, with 13 bases of the junction left unmatched. None of the patients had undergone any treatment ahead of thyroid surgery. The receptor comes from a female donor with papillary thyroid cancer or a benign thyroid nodule (not recorded which). Some clones in this sample may be carry-over from other donors' samples. This chain uses TRBV20-1 with TRBJ1-2; the match to TRBD1 covers 7 bases. Sequencing was performed on blood. The chain's CDR3 is CSADRTGESGYGYTF. CDR3 sequence (DNA): TGCAGTGCTGATAGAACAGGGGAGAGCGGCTATGGCTACACCTTC.